The clone carrying this TCR beta chain was detected many times. The entry originates in a study of identical twins. TCRdb re-derived calls from the 5' RACE reads in MiXCR, one entry per CDR3 protein. The sample lists nearly 900,000 distinct CDR3 sequences; 12% were seen once. V gave up 6 bases and J gave up 4 bases; unmatched junction bases: 2. Germline-derived CDR1 and CDR2 are MNHEY and SVGAGI. The CDR3 totals 12 residues. These data were likewise used in another study, on yellow fever vaccine responses in identical twins.

This receptor was obtained from a woman aged 18-29 years in good health. The material sequenced was PBMCs. The chain recombines TRBV6-5 with TRBJ1-2; TRBD1 matches at 7 bases. The CDR3 region has the DNA TGTGCCAGCAGCGCAGGGGGCTATGGCTACACCTTC. Residues: CASSAGGYGYTF.